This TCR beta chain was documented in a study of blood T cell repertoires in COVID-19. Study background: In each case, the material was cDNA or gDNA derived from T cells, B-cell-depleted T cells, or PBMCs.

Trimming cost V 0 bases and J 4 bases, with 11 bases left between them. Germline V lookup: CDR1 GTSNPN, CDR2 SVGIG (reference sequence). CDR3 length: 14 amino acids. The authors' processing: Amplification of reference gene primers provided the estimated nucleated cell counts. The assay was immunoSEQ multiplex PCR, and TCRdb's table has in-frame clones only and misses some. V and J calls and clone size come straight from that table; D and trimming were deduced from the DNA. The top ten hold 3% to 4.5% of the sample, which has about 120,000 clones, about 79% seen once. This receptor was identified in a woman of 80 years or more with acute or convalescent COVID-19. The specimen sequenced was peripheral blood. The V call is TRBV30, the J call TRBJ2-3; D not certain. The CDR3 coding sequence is TGTGCCTGGAGTGTACAATCATGGTCAGATACGCAGTATTTT. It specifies CAWSVQSWSDTQYF.